This is a list of T cell receptor beta chains from one sample in a study of blood T cell repertoires in COVID-19. Libraries were prepared by immunoSEQ multiplex PCR; TCRdb keeps only in-frame clonotypes and omits some of them. Among roughly 88,000 clones, around 90% were seen once, and the ten largest hold over 3.5%. The sequencing input was peripheral blood. Receptors originate from a woman aged 45-60 years in a cohort sampled during active COVID-19. Each CDR3 is given without its conserved first and last residue.

TRBJ1-1 TRBV10-2 ASSPDPGTAEAF
TRBJ1-6 TRBV3-1/TRBV3-2 ASRTTASNSPLH
TRBJ1-1 TRBV6-5 ASSADRLNTEAF
TRBJ2-3 TRBV5-1 ASSLALASGTTDTQY
TRBJ2-7 TRBV4-1 ASSQEAGLSYEQY
TRBJ1-2 TRBV6-5 ASSYGKRDIT
TRBJ2-3 TRBV6-5 ASSYGRLTDTQY
TRBJ1-2 TRBV6-2/TRBV6-3 ASSSRDSYGYT
TRBJ1-4 TRBV10-3 ATLDSAEKLF
TRBJ2-3 TRBV29-1 SVLGQGGGDTQY